The clone carrying this TCR beta chain was picked up a small number of times. The antigen is not known. The CDR3 sequence is 15 residues long. The ends lost 3 bases at V and 6 bases at J; junction bases unmatched: 6. This record belongs to a study of CD8 T cells in ankylosing spondylitis. Each TCR beta library was made by quantitative 5'-RACE that incorporated molecular barcodes. In TCRdb, the 5' RACE reads were re-called with MiXCR into one record per CDR3 protein. The table has some 150,000 distinct CDR3 sequences, roughly 44% seen once; the top ten hold nearly 15%. Overall study results and limits: Within matched ankylosing spondylitis synovial fluid, disease-linked clones were reportedly significantly enriched.

This chain uses TRBV12-3 or TRBV12-4 with TRBJ2-2; 8 nucleotides line up with TRBD1. The clonotype originates from a male donor with ankylosing spondylitis. Sequencing was done on a sample of synovial fluid, either unsorted or a sorted T cell fraction (not recorded which). The CDR3 here is CASSFQTGVSGELFF. CDR3 DNA sequence: TGTGCCAGCAGTTTTCAGACAGGGGTGTCCGGGGAGCTGTTTTTT.